These 10 T cell receptor beta chains share one sample of origin, sequenced in a study of T cells after somatic rescue of genetic block. TCRdb's copy holds only in-frame clones and misses some; the assay was immunoSEQ multiplex PCR. Of approximately 14,000 clones listed, around 76% are singletons. What was sequenced was peripheral blood mononuclear cells (PBMCs). Source of these receptors: a boy between 5 and 17 years old.

The V call is TRBV7-9, the J call TRBJ2-5, with D perhaps matching TRBD1 or TRBD2 (5 bases each). The CDR3 loop spans 12 amino acids. The germline V gene has CDR1 SEHNR and CDR2 FQNEAQ (reference sequence). Trimming took 5 bases from V and 5 from J, leaving 9 bases between them. The CDR3 is CASSRGVETQYF. The CDR3 DNA is TGTGCCAGCAGCCGAGGGGTGGAGACCCAGTACTTC.

The rearrangement joins TRBV11-3 to TRBJ2-3; no clear D gene. CDR1 and CDR2 from the germline V gene are SGHNT and YENEEA. The V and J ends lost 1 base and 0 bases respectively, with 8 bases between them. The CDR3 is 15 residues long. The CDR3, as DNA: TGTGCCAGCAGCTTAGGGCCGGCTAGCACAGATACGCAGTATTTT. As protein: CASSLGPASTDTQYF.

V gene TRBV5-1 combines with J gene TRBJ2-7; D might be TRBD1 (5 bases). Germline V gene lookup returns CDR1 SGHRS and CDR2 YFSETQ. The CDR3 has 13 residues. Between the trimmed V and J ends, which lost 3 bases and 5 bases, there was a span of 12 bases. The CDR3 reads CASSWGSNDEQYF. The CDR3 DNA sequence: TGCGCCAGCAGCTGGGGCAGCAACGACGAGCAGTACTTC.

A few counts support this clone. This CDR3 is CASSRLGGSYEQYF. The CDR3, as DNA: TGTGCCAGCAGCCGACTAGGGGGGTCGTACGAGCAGTACTTC. The V call is TRBV14, the J call TRBJ2-7, with D perhaps assigned TRBD1 or TRBD2 (6 bases each). The CDR3 is 14 residues long. Trimming left V 4 bases short and J 4 bases short, with 14 bases between. The germline CDR1 and CDR2 sequences are SGHDN and FVKESK.

The chain is built from TRBV7-3 and TRBJ2-7; 7 bases map to TRBD1. CDR1 and CDR2 from the germline V gene are SGHTA and FQGTGA. V lost 6 bases, J lost 0 bases, and 8 bases stayed unmatched. The CDR3 is 15 amino acids. The CDR3 sequence is CASRIGGTASYEQYF. The CDR3 DNA sequence: TGTGCCAGCAGGATAGGTGGGACAGCCTCCTACGAGCAGTACTTC.

The J gene is TRBJ2-3, the V gene TRBV7-3; D remains ambiguous. V was trimmed by 5 bases and J by 0 bases, leaving 15 bases between them. The CDR3 runs 16 residues. In germline, CDR1 is SGHTA, CDR2 FQGTGA. The CDR3 protein is CASSRTYSASTDTQYF. As DNA, the CDR3 is TGTGCCAGCAGCCGTACATACTCAGCGAGCACAGATACGCAGTATTTT.

This clone has more than one count but fewer than ten. This chain joins TRBV30 and TRBJ2-7, with D perhaps matching TRBD2 (6 bases). The V and J ends lost 3 bases and 3 bases respectively, with 9 bases between them. CDR1 and CDR2 from the germline V gene are GTSNPN and SVGIG (reference sequence). This CDR3 region has 12 residues. CDR3 sequence reads: CAWRGGNYEQYF. The CDR3 region has the DNA TGTGCCTGGAGGGGGGGAAACTACGAGCAGTACTTC.

The genes are TRBV28 and TRBJ2-1; tentative D call: TRBD2 (6 bases). This CDR3 has 17 amino acids. Per the germline V gene, CDR1 is MDHEN and CDR2 is SYDVKM. The ends were cut back, 4 bases at V and 4 bases at J, with 20 bases in the middle. CDR3 region: CASSSRRGITPYNEQFF. The CDR3 bases are TGTGCCAGCAGTTCCCGTCGGGGGATTACCCCTTACAATGAGCAGTTCTTC. Combining the CDR3 with reference TRBV28 and TRBJ2-1 gives the whole variable domain DVKVTQSSRYLVKRTGEKVFLECVQDMDHENMFWYRQDPGLGLRLIYFSYDVKMKEKGDIPEGYSVSREKKERFSLILESASTNQTSMYLCASSSRRGITPYNEQFFGPGTRLTVL.

The V call is TRBV6-1, the J call TRBJ2-1; TRBD1 matches at 11 bases. J lost 7 bases, V lost 5 bases, and 4 bases had no gene match. This CDR3 has 14 amino acids. Germline V lookup: CDR1 MNHNS, CDR2 SASEGT. In DNA form, the CDR3 reads TGTGCCAGCAGTCGGGACAGGGGGTTGAATGAGCAGTTCTTC. It yields the protein CASSRDRGLNEQFF.

This clone was observed a single time. The rearrangement joins TRBV11-2 to TRBJ2-5; tentatively, D is TRBD1 (5 bases). Between the trimmed V and J ends, which lost 3 bases and 2 bases, there was a span of 10 bases. There are 14 residues in the CDR3. Germline V gene sequence: CDR1 SGHAT, CDR2 FQNNGV. This CDR3 is CASSFSTVQETQYF. The CDR3 DNA is TGTGCCAGCAGCTTCTCGACAGTTCAAGAGACCCAGTACTTC.